Below, 5 T cell receptor beta chains from the same sample are listed, as sequenced in a study of Graves' ophthalmopathy and Graves' hyperthyroidism. The authors amplified TCR beta CDR3 regions, and they did so from RNA transcripts for repertoire sequencing. HTBI primers served in a first-round RT-PCR, which a second-round multiplex PCR followed. Each CDR3 protein is one row after TCRdb ran MiXCR on the multiplex PCR reads. The sample records some 240,000 distinct CDR3 sequences, around 50% being singletons. The sequencing sample was made of peripheral blood. These receptors originate from an adult man with Graves' ophthalmopathy.

The chain has TRBV20-1 and TRBJ1-5, with D tentatively TRBD1 (5 bases). From germline, CDR1 is DFQATT and CDR2 SNEGSKA (reference sequence). This CDR3 has 15 amino acids. Trimming took 6 bases from V and 2 from J, leaving 17 bases between them. CDR3 loop: CSAIAQGRGNQPQHF. The CDR3 nucleotides read TGCAGTGCCATAGCCCAGGGTCGTGGCAATCAGCCCCAGCATTTT.

The chain links TRBV15 to TRBJ2-2; D unresolved. The V end was cut by 1 base, the J end by 1 base, with 4 bases between. Germline-derived CDR1 and CDR2 are LNHNV and YYDKDF (reference sequence). The CDR3 runs 14 residues. The CDR3 here is CATSRAMNTGELFF. DNA for the CDR3: TGTGCCACCAGCAGAGCCATGAACACCGGGGAGCTGTTTTTT.

As regards this clonotype: The junction departs from germline at one end; a sequencing error may be responsible. The rearrangement links TRBV10-2 to TRBJ1-5; D uncertain. The CDR3 spans 15 residues. Germline V gene data show CDR1 as WSHSY and CDR2 as SAAADI. CDR3 region: CASSEGEEGNQPQHF. The CDR3 DNA reads TGTGCCAGCAGTGAAGGAGAGGAAGGTAATCAGCCCCAGCATTTT.

This clonotype was detected only a few times. The rearrangement links TRBV20-1 to TRBJ1-1; D is unclear. V lost 4 bases to trimming and J lost 4 bases, with 13 bases between them. This CDR3 is 13 amino acids long. Germline values: CDR1 DFQATT, CDR2 SNEGSKA (reference sequence). CDR3 sequence (DNA): TGCAGTGCTACCTCTGTCGAGGTCACTGAAGCTTTCTTT. Amino acid sequence: CSATSVEVTEAFF.

The gene calls are TRBV12-3 or TRBV12-4 and TRBJ1-5, with D possibly being TRBD1 (6 bases). The CDR3 runs to 14 residues. The V end lost 6 bases, the J end lost 4 bases, and 13 bases lay between the germline ends. The chain's CDR3 is CASSKGVENQPQHF. The CDR3 DNA is TGTGCCAGCAGCAAGGGGGTAGAAAATCAGCCCCAGCATTTT.